This passage covers 11 T cell receptor beta chains from one sample sequenced in a study of blood T cells in healthy people across ages (dated by TCRdb to between 2014 and 2017). To prepare the library, 5' RACE was applied. The sample was run on an Illumina HiSeq 2500. A second PCR of roughly 7 to 11 cycles was performed with a sample-barcoded 5' primer and a J-beta primer mix. TCRdb reran the public reads through fastp at Q25 and MiXCR, keeping productive beta chains. For every CDR3 protein sequence, its rows merge into one entry that carries the most common genes and DNA. The sample contains 600,000 or so distinct CDR3 sequences, around half of them found a single time. Approximately 25% of the sample goes to the ten largest clones. What was sequenced was blood. Every receptor here comes from a man of 80 years or more in good health.

Written as DNA, the CDR3 is TGTGCCAGCAACCGGGGAAACTACCAAGAGACCCAGTACTTC. Translating gives CASNRGNYQETQYF. This chain joins TRBV2 and TRBJ2-5; D may be TRBD2 (5 bases). V lost 7 bases and J 0 bases, leaving 12 bases between the germline ends. The CDR3 sequence is 14 residues long. Germline assignment: CDR1 SNHLY and CDR2 FYNNEI.

This chain uses TRBV3-1 with TRBJ2-1, with 7 bases fitting TRBD2. The germline V gene encodes CDR1 LGHDT and CDR2 YNNKEL (reference sequence). The V segment lost 6 bases and the J segment 5 bases; nucleotides outside the gene matches: 4. This CDR3 region has 13 residues. The CDR3 sequence: CASSQGGNNEQFF. CDR3 nucleotide sequence: TGTGCCAGCAGTCAGGGAGGGAACAATGAGCAGTTCTTC.

V and J are TRBV10-2 and TRBJ1-1; a possible D gene is TRBD1 (6 bases). Germline V gives CDR1 WSHSY, CDR2 SAAADI. This CDR3 region has 17 residues. Deletions cut 7 bases from V and 1 base from J, with 22 bases between. CDR3: CASTDTQGIWGNTEAFF. CDR3 DNA sequence: TGCGCCAGCACCGATACTCAGGGGATTTGGGGGAACACTGAAGCTTTCTTT.

This clonotype was recorded a few times. J is TRBJ1-6 and V is TRBV4-3; D gene unclear. The CDR3 consists of 17 residues. CDR1 LGHNA and CDR2 YSLEER come from the germline V gene. V lost 0 bases and J lost 4, with 13 bases in between. CDR3 loop: CASSQDLERRYNSPLHF. In DNA form, the CDR3 reads TGCGCCAGCAGCCAAGATCTGGAACGGAGGTATAATTCACCCCTCCACTTT.

The CDR3 DNA reads as TGTGCCAGCATCTCATGGGAAAACCATGGCTACACCTTC. It translates to CASISWENHGYTF. The V and J genes are TRBV12-3 or TRBV12-4 and TRBJ1-2; unclear D gene. The CDR3 is made up of 13 amino acids. V was cut by 7 bases and J by 6 bases, with 15 bases left in between.

This chain joins TRBV27 and TRBJ2-2; D call uncertain. Trimming removed 6 bases from V and 0 bases from J, with 14 bases in between. The germline CDR1 and CDR2 sequences are MNHEY and SMNVEV (reference sequence). The CDR3 spans 16 residues. The CDR3 protein is CASRSTASSNTGELFF. Written as DNA, the CDR3 is TGTGCCAGCAGATCGACGGCCAGCTCGAACACCGGGGAGCTGTTTTTT.

The chain has TRBV4-3 and TRBJ2-7; D is possibly TRBD2 (5 bases). Between the trimmed V and J ends, which lost 2 bases and 7 bases, there was a span of 12 bases. The CDR3 is made up of 13 amino acids. Germline V gene sequence: CDR1 LGHNA, CDR2 YSLEER. The CDR3 sequence: CASSQNTRNEQYF. Here the CDR3 DNA reads TGCGCCAGCAGCCAAAATACTAGGAATGAGCAGTACTTC.

J is TRBJ1-2 and V is TRBV6-2 or TRBV6-3; 9 bases agree with TRBD1. The trim removed 7 bases at V and 2 bases at J, leaving 5 bases unmatched. Germline CDR1 and CDR2: MNHEY and SVGEGT. The CDR3 is made up of 14 amino acids. The CDR3 region has the DNA TGTGCCAGCAAACAGGACAGGGGAAACTATGGCTACACCTTC. It translates to CASKQDRGNYGYTF.

This clonotype was seen more than once but under ten times. The J gene is TRBJ2-1, the V gene TRBV18, with D perhaps TRBD1 or TRBD2 (5 bases each). Trimming left V 2 bases short and J 9 bases short, with 17 bases between. The CDR3 spans 15 residues. Germline CDR1 KGHSH, CDR2 LQKENI. The CDR3 region has the DNA TGTGCCAGCTCACCATCGAGGGGCATGTTAGGTGAGCAGTTCTTC. It codes for CASSPSRGMLGEQFF.

The chain has TRBV7-9 and TRBJ2-5; TRBD1 is a possible D gene (6 bases). Germline values: CDR1 SEHNR, CDR2 FQNEAQ (reference sequence). The germline V and J ends were trimmed by 7 bases and 0 bases, with 12 bases remaining between them. There are 14 residues in the CDR3. The CDR3 nucleotides read TGTGCCAGCACCCCAGGGGCTTACCAAGAGACCCAGTACTTC. Its translation: CASTPGAYQETQYF.

The chain couples TRBV4-3 to TRBJ1-2; D not certain. From germline, CDR1 is LGHNA and CDR2 YSLEER. The CDR3 runs to 21 residues. V shed 1 base and J shed 0 bases, with 27 bases lying between them. CDR3: CASSQVMALALLPIANYGYTF. The CDR3 DNA reads as TGCGCCAGCAGCCAAGTTATGGCCTTAGCCCTCCTTCCCATTGCTAACTATGGCTACACCTTC.